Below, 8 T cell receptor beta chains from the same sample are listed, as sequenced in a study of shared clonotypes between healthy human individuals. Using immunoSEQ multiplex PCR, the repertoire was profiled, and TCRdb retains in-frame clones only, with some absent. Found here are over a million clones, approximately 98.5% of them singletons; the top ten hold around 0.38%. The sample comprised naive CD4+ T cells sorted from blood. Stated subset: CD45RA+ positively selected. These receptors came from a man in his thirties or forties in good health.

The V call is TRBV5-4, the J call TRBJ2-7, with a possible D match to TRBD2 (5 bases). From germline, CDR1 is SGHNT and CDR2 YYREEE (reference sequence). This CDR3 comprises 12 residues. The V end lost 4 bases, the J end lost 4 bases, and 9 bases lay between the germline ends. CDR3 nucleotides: TGTGCCAGCAGCCGGGATGGGTACGAGCAGTACTTC. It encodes CASSRDGYEQYF.

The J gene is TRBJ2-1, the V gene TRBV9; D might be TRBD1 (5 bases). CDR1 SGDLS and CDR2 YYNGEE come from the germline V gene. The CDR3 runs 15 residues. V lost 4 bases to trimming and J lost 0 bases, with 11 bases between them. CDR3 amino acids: CASSPQGISYNEQFF. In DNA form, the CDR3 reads TGTGCCAGCAGCCCGCAGGGCATCTCCTACAATGAGCAGTTCTTC.

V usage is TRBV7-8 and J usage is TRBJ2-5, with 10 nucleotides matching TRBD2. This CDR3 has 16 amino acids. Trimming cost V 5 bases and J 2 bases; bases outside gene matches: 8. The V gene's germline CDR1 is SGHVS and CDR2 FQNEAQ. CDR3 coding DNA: TGTGCCAGCAGCCACGCGGGGACTAGCGAACAAGAGACCCAGTACTTC. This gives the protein CASSHAGTSEQETQYF.

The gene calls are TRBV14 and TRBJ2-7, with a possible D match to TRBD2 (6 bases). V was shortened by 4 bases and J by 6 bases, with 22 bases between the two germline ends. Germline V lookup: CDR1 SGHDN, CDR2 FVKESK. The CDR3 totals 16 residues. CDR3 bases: TGTGCCAGCAGCCCCCGGGACGGCACAAGGGGACTCGAGCAGTACTTC. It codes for CASSPRDGTRGLEQYF.

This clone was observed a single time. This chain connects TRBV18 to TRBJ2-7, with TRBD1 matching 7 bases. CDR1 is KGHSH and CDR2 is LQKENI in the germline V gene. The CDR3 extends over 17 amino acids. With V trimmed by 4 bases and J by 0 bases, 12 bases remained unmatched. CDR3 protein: CASSLITGTANSYEQYF. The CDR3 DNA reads TGTGCCAGCTCACTTATAACCGGGACAGCAAACTCCTACGAGCAGTACTTC.

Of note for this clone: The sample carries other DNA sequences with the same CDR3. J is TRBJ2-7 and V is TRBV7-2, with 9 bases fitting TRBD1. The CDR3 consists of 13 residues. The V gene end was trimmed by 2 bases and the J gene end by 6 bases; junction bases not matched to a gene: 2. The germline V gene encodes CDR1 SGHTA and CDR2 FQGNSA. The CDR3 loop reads CASSLRQGGEQYF. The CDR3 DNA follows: TGTGCCAGCAGCTTACGACAGGGGGGCGAGCAGTACTTC.

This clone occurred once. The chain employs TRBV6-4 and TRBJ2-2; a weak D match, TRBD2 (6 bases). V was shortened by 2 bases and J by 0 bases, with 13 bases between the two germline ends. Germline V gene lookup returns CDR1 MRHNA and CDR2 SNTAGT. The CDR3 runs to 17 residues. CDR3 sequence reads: CASSDRLGGANTGELFF. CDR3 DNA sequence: TGTGCCAGCAGTGACAGGTTGGGAGGCGCGAACACCGGGGAGCTGTTTTTT.

CDR3 loop: CATSRDLIIKDTSNSYEQYF. The DNA for the CDR3 is TGTGCCACCAGCAGAGATCTGATAATTAAAGACACCTCCAACTCCTACGAGCAGTACTTC. The chain recombines TRBV15 with TRBJ2-7; D not resolved. CDR3 length equals 20 residues. Germline CDR1 LNHNV, CDR2 YYDKDF (reference sequence). Trimming stripped 0 bases from V and 0 bases from J, with 24 bases between.